This T cell receptor (beta chain) was recovered during a study of OX40 agonist ivuxolimab in advanced cancers. With respect to the entire study: Ivuxolimab, which targeted the costimulatory receptor OX40 (CD134), was an agonistic, fully human IgG2 monoclonal antibody. Among the roughly 54 dose-escalation patients, around 19 had hepatocellular carcinoma, roughly 15 melanoma, 9 renal cell carcinoma and 9 head and neck cancer. The paper reports the monotherapy dose-escalation portion (N of about 54 patients) of the phase I ivuxolimab trial. A male proportion of roughly 80% and a mean age of 60 years, ranging from 23 to 79, were recorded for the dose-escalation cohort. Partial responses were achieved by three dose-escalation patients, of whom one had hepatocellular carcinoma and two had cutaneous melanoma. The point of sequencing TCRbeta in the periphery was to test whether ivuxolimab changed TCR sequence diversity and drove clonal T-cell expansion. Patients were allowed to have had prior anti-PD-1, anti-PD-L1 or anti-CTLA-4 therapy, and 40% of the dose-escalation patients had been treated with checkpoint inhibitors. Intravenous ivuxolimab was administered to patients every 2 weeks at six dose levels: 0.01, 0.1, 0.3, 1.5, 3 and 10 mg/kg.

Genomic DNA was extracted from sorted cells for sequencing of the TCRbeta CDR3 region. The immunoSEQ Assay was used for sequencing of TCRbeta CDR3 regions. Drawn from immuneACCESS, this table holds only the in-frame rearrangements with V and J called that TCRdb kept. Clones are partly lost; checked studies trace under half to an unresolved V gene and leave the rest unexplained. The sample records about 66,000 clones, approximately 81% of which are singletons. The ten largest clones capture approximately 3.7% of the sample. Summary of the overall study and its limitations: The antigen specificity of the clonally expanded peripheral T cells was not determined. Low levels of normalized T-cell clonal expansion were also seen in some nonresponding patients. In partial responders in the 0.1-3.0 mg/kg groups, normalized peripheral clonal expansion was found to be among the lowest, especially among CD8+ T cells. Clonal expansion of both CD4+ and CD8+ blood T cells was observed from baseline to week 6 at doses 0.1 to 3.0 mg/kg. After ivuxolimab, CD8+ T cells had more expanded clones than CD4+ T cells on average.

Patients with autoimmune disease history or receiving systemic immunosuppression were excluded from the trial. In every dose cohort, peripheral blood was drawn for TCR sequencing at baseline, cycle 4 day 1, and cycle 7 day 1. Samples came from an open-label, multicenter, first-in-human phase I dose-escalation trial of ivuxolimab. The trial enrolled adults with locally advanced or metastatic head and neck squamous cell, hepatocellular, melanoma or renal cell carcinoma. Before TCR sequencing, CD4+ and CD8+ T cells were separately sorted from peripheral blood. Reading the germline V gene gives CDR1 SQVTM and CDR2 ANQGSEA. Ends trimmed: V by 6 bases, J by 3 bases; bases unmatched to a gene: 4. The CDR3 starts with the cysteine, ends with the phenylalanine, and has 13 residues. Only the CDR3 region is kept as DNA, spanning 39 bases read in frame from base 1. Comments on this clone: Its antigen remains undetermined. No qualities accompany the bases; no much larger clone lies one base away.

This receptor chain uses TRBV29-1 and TRBJ2-2; 7 central bases correspond to TRBD2. The sequenced sample was CD4+ or CD8+ T cells sorted from blood, obtained in a trial of the OX40 agonist ivuxolimab. The receptor was isolated from an adult with an advanced solid tumor such as melanoma, head and neck, liver or kidney cancer. The CDR3 reads as follows: CSVGGGYTGELFF. The DNA sequence is TGCAGCGTGGGCGGGGGTTACACCGGGGAGCTGTTTTTT.